This T cell receptor beta chain was recovered during a study of identical twins. Turning to this clonotype: Its antigen is undetermined.

With template switching, a universal primer site was added, and the cDNA carried unique molecular identifiers. TCRdb re-called the 5' RACE reads through MiXCR, storing one row per CDR3 protein. The sample carries hundreds of thousands of distinct CDR3 sequences, 21% recorded once. Findings and caveats of the study: Cross-sectional statistics underpinned the conclusions; the same donors were not followed.

V shed 1 base and J shed 4 bases, with 11 bases lying between them. The germline CDR1 and CDR2 sequences are SGHRS and YFSETQ. There are 14 residues in the CDR3. Each donor was a healthy Caucasian. The sample was also reused in another study, on T cells expressing NK-cell markers. From that paper: HCMV specificity was not established for the expanded NKG2C+ T cell clones.

V and J are TRBV5-1 and TRBJ2-5; D call uncertain. The sample taken for sequencing was PBMCs. The origin of this receptor is a woman between 18 and 30 years old in good health. The DNA for the CDR3 is TGCGCCAGCAGCTTGCGGGCCCTGGGAGAGACCCAGTACTTC. This codes for CASSLRALGETQYF.